The 13 T cell receptor beta chains below all came from one sample that was sequenced in a study of cytomegalovirus exposure and HLA in healthy donors. The PCR used 60 Vbeta and 13 Jbeta primers. Profiled with immunoSEQ multiplex PCR; TCRdb holds only in-frame clones, not every one. The data hold about 130,000 clones, with 75% to 85% observed a single time. Sequencing used PBMCs. The receptors derive from a woman aged 35 to 49 in good health and CMV-seronegative.

The V and J genes are TRBV2 and TRBJ1-6; a possible D gene is TRBD1 (5 bases). V dropped 7 bases and J dropped 6 bases, with 16 bases sitting between them. The V gene's germline CDR1 is SNHLY and CDR2 FYNNEI. This CDR3 comprises 15 residues. CDR3 sequence (DNA): TGTGCCAGCAAGGCACAGGTTACGGGTAATTCACCCCTCCACTTT. Protein sequence: CASKAQVTGNSPLHF.

The chain links TRBV2 to TRBJ2-7; a possible D gene is TRBD2 (5 bases). Germline assignment: CDR1 SNHLY and CDR2 FYNNEI. V was clipped by 9 bases and J by 2 bases, with 14 bases between them. The CDR3 covers 13 residues. The CDR3 region has the DNA TGTGCCAGTCGACGGTCTAGCACCTACGAGCAGTACTTC. Protein product: CASRRSSTYEQYF.

This clone came up once. The chain joins TRBV19 to TRBJ1-2; D gene unclear. V was pared by 3 bases and J by 4 bases, with 9 bases between. Germline CDR1 and CDR2: LNHDA and SQIVND (reference sequence). This CDR3 is built from 13 residues. CDR3 sequence reads: CASSMGGPYGYTF. CDR3 bases: TGTGCCAGTAGTATGGGAGGACCCTATGGCTACACCTTC.

The chain carries TRBV28 and TRBJ2-7, with D tentatively TRBD1 (7 bases). The CDR3 sequence is 14 residues long. In germline, CDR1 is MDHEN, CDR2 SYDVKM. V lost 1 base and J lost 4, with 11 bases in between. CDR3 DNA sequence: TGTGCCAGCAGTTTATCAGGGGGAGGTTACGAGCAGTACTTC. It encodes CASSLSGGGYEQYF.

The chain has TRBV5-8 and TRBJ2-7, with 7 bases identical to TRBD1. V lost 4 bases, J lost 3 bases, and 10 bases stayed unmatched. From germline, CDR1 is SGHTS and CDR2 YDEGEE. The CDR3 covers 15 residues. DNA of the CDR3: TGTGCCAGCAGCCACGTCGGGGACAGCAGCTACGAGCAGTACTTC. Translating it yields CASSHVGDSSYEQYF.

This clone was detected only a few times. The rearrangement joins TRBV2 to TRBJ1-4; 7 positions agree with TRBD1. Germline CDR1 SNHLY, CDR2 FYNNEI. CDR3 length: 13 residues. CDR3 coding DNA: TGTGCTCACCGACAGGGCCCCAATGAAAAACTGTTTTTT. It is translated as CAHRQGPNEKLFF.

There are a few counts of this clone. The CDR3 loop reads CSVNRQNNEQFF. The CDR3 nucleotides read TGCAGCGTTAACCGACAGAACAATGAGCAGTTCTTC. The chain links TRBV29-1 to TRBJ2-1; a weak D match, TRBD1 (5 bases). This CDR3 comprises 12 residues. With 5 bases removed from V and 5 bases from J, the gap between germline ends came to 10 bases. Germline V CDR1 and CDR2: SQVTM, ANQGSEA.

V and J are TRBV19 and TRBJ2-1; D gene ambiguous. Trimming removed 6 bases from V and 6 bases from J, with 12 bases in between. Germline values: CDR1 LNHDA, CDR2 SQIVND (reference sequence). The CDR3 runs 13 residues. This CDR3 is CASRTLGSNEQFF. The DNA for the CDR3 is TGTGCCAGTAGGACCCTAGGCAGCAATGAGCAGTTCTTC.

This clone showed up just a few times. Given a much more abundant clone one base away, this may be a read error. The CDR3 DNA is TGTGCCAGCAGTGACAGGGATAATTCACCCCTCCACTTT. Its protein is CASSDRDNSPLHF. The V and J genes are TRBV6-1 and TRBJ1-6; a weak D match, TRBD1 (5 bases). V lost 3 bases and J 5 bases, leaving 5 bases between the germline ends. The CDR3 has 13 amino acids. Germline V CDR1 and CDR2: MNHNS, SASEGT.

V is TRBV11-2 and J is TRBJ2-7; the D gene is possibly TRBD2 (5 bases). V was cut by 5 bases and J by 3 bases, with 17 bases left in between. Germline loops: CDR1 SGHAT, CDR2 FQNNGV. The length of the CDR3 is 15 residues. In nucleotides, the CDR3 is TGTGCCAGCAGCCTAATTCGGGGAAAGGGCTACGAGCAGTACTTC. It specifies CASSLIRGKGYEQYF.

Comment on this clone: One end of the junction fails to match germline, which may point to a read error. The chain is built from TRBV7-9 and TRBJ1-1, with D unclear. The germline V gene has CDR1 SEHNR and CDR2 FQNEAQ (reference sequence). The CDR3 totals 12 residues. CDR3: CSSSYGDTEAFF. The CDR3 coding sequence is TGTTCCAGCAGCTACGGGGACACTGAAGCTTTCTTT.

The CDR3 is CASSFGAENTGELFF. The DNA of the CDR3 is TGTGCCAGCAGCTTTGGGGCTGAGAACACCGGGGAGCTGTTTTTT. The V call is TRBV5-6, the J call TRBJ2-2; D is perhaps TRBD1 (5 bases). The CDR3 has 15 amino acids. CDR1 is SGHDT, CDR2 YYEEEE, per germline. V was trimmed by 2 bases and J by 1 base, leaving 9 bases between them.

The chain joins TRBV4-3 to TRBJ2-1, with 9 nucleotides matching TRBD2. Trimming removed 1 base from V and 2 bases from J; junction bases left unmatched: 6. The CDR3 totals 17 residues. Germline V gives CDR1 LGHNA, CDR2 YSLEER. CDR3 sequence: CASSQVTSGGPYNEQFF. CDR3 nucleotide sequence: TGCGCCAGCAGCCAAGTGACTAGCGGAGGACCCTACAATGAGCAGTTCTTC.